The 15 T cell receptor beta chains in this list originate from one sample, sequenced in a study of blood T cell repertoires in COVID-19. Profiling relied on immunoSEQ multiplex PCR, and the TCRdb table lists in-frame clones only, not all of them. Here the sample spans 200,000 to 300,000 clones, roughly four fifths being singletons. Sequencing input: peripheral blood. These TCRs come from a woman of 80 years or more with acute or convalescent COVID-19.

The V call is TRBV11-3, the J call TRBJ2-2; D unclear. The CDR3 spans 14 residues. Trimming stripped 5 bases from V and 2 bases from J, with 9 bases between. Germline values: CDR1 SGHNT, CDR2 YENEEA. This CDR3 reads CASSQVSNTGELFF. In DNA, the CDR3 is TGTGCCAGCAGCCAGGTCAGCAACACCGGGGAGCTGTTTTTT.

The V call is TRBV12-3 or TRBV12-4, the J call TRBJ1-2, with TRBD1 matching over 10 bases. The CDR3 is 13 residues long. The V gene end was trimmed by 3 bases and the J gene end by 8 bases; junction bases not matched to a gene: 3. This CDR3 reads CASSFRDRGGYTF. CDR3 in DNA: TGTGCCAGCAGTTTTAGGGACAGGGGCGGCTACACCTTC.

This chain links TRBV21-1 with TRBJ2-4; the table's TRBD1 call for D was not verified on the DNA. TRBV21-1 is a pseudogene. The CDR3 runs 16 residues. DNA for the CDR3: TGTGCCAGCAGCAAAGGGGATATGACAGAAAAAAACATTCAGTACTTC. It codes for CASSKGDMTEKNIQYF.

The chain uses TRBV7-2 and TRBJ2-1, with TRBD2 as a possible D gene (6 bases). This CDR3 is 15 amino acids long. CDR1 is SGHTA, CDR2 FQGNSA, per germline. The V end was cut by 5 bases, the J end by 1 base, with 12 bases between. CDR3 coding DNA: TGTGCCAGCAGCAGGCTGGCGGGATCCTACAATGAGCAGTTCTTC. Translation: CASSRLAGSYNEQFF.

The chain couples TRBV7-3 to TRBJ2-5; perhaps TRBD2 as D (6 bases). CDR3 size: 13 residues. In germline, CDR1 is SGHTA, CDR2 FQGTGA. The V end lost 2 bases, the J end lost 3 bases, and 7 bases lay between the germline ends. The CDR3 spells CASSLSGEETQYF. Written as DNA, the CDR3 is TGTGCCAGCAGCTTATCGGGGGAAGAGACCCAGTACTTC.

V usage is TRBV5-1 and J usage is TRBJ2-1, with 11 bases lining up with TRBD2. In germline, CDR1 is SGHRS, CDR2 YFSETQ. J was trimmed by 6 bases and V by 4 bases; bases with no gene match: 9. The length of the CDR3 is 16 residues. CDR3 amino acids: CASSLSSSGRSNEQFF. The DNA for the CDR3 is TGCGCCAGCAGCCTGTCTTCTAGCGGGAGGTCCAATGAGCAGTTCTTC.

J is TRBJ2-1 and V is TRBV15; 12 bases line up with TRBD2. V trimming: 1 base; J trimming: 8 bases; junction bases outside the gene matches: 3. This CDR3 contains 15 residues. Germline CDR1 and CDR2: LNHNV and YYDKDF (reference sequence). The CDR3 DNA reads as TGTGCCACCAGCAGAGGGACTAGCGGGACCGATGAGCAGTTCTTC. Its translation: CATSRGTSGTDEQFF.

This clone has a single count. The rearrangement links TRBV10-3 to TRBJ1-1, with 7 bases identical to TRBD1. Germline V CDR1 and CDR2: ENHRY, SYGVKD. The V and J ends lost 10 bases and 4 bases, in that order; junction bases with no gene match: 9. The CDR3 totals 13 residues. The CDR3 sequence is CATENRGGTEAFF. DNA of the CDR3: TGTGCCACCGAAAACAGGGGCGGCACTGAAGCTTTCTTT.

The rearrangement uses TRBV5-1 and TRBJ1-1; D is uncertain. CDR1 is SGHRS and CDR2 is YFSETQ in the germline V gene. The length of the CDR3 is 16 residues. Trimming removed 2 bases at V and 3 bases at J, with 17 bases between. The CDR3 spells CASSFTSRRVDTEAFF. Here the CDR3 DNA reads TGCGCCAGCAGCTTCACATCGCGCCGGGTAGACACTGAAGCTTTCTTT.

This rearrangement joins TRBV5-1 to TRBJ1-4; no reliable D call. The CDR3 runs to 15 residues. V lost 4 bases, J lost 0 bases, and 10 bases lay in between. Per the germline V gene, CDR1 is SGHRS and CDR2 is YFSETQ. The CDR3 reads CASSVTSATNEKLFF. Here the CDR3 DNA reads TGCGCCAGCAGCGTGACATCCGCAACTAATGAAAAACTGTTTTTT.

This clone has only a few counts. This rearrangement joins TRBV5-6 to TRBJ2-3, with 8 bases fitting TRBD1. Trimming took 0 bases from V and 1 from J; bases not matched to a gene: 10. From germline, CDR1 is SGHDT and CDR2 YYEEEE. The CDR3 runs 18 residues. The CDR3 region is CASSLGDRGFSGTDTQYF. CDR3 nucleotides: TGTGCCAGCAGCTTGGGTGACAGGGGCTTTTCGGGCACAGATACGCAGTATTTT.

In this sample, this clone turned up once. The CDR3 DNA sequence: TGTGCCAGCTCACGAGGACAGGGGGTCCAAGAGACCCAGTACTTC. It encodes CASSRGQGVQETQYF. The V gene is TRBV18, the J gene TRBJ2-5; 10 bases align to TRBD1. This CDR3 region has 15 residues. In germline, CDR1 is KGHSH, CDR2 LQKENI. With 4 bases clipped from V and 1 base from J, the junction kept 3 bases outside the gene matches.

The V call is TRBV4-3, the J call TRBJ1-1; the D gene is possibly TRBD1 (6 bases). V lost 0 bases and J 3 bases, leaving 14 bases between the germline ends. This CDR3 has 16 amino acids. Germline V gene data show CDR1 as LGHNA and CDR2 as YSLEER. The CDR3: CASSQDWGPRDTEAFF. The CDR3, as DNA: TGCGCCAGCAGCCAAGATTGGGGGCCCAGGGACACTGAAGCTTTCTTT.

This rearrangement joins TRBV6-5 to TRBJ1-1; D gene uncertain. CDR3 length equals 12 residues. Germline assignment: CDR1 MNHEY and CDR2 SVGAGI. Between the trimmed V and J ends, which lost 6 bases and 1 base, there was a span of 6 bases. CDR3 in amino acids: CASRIQNTEAFF. The CDR3 DNA reads as TGTGCCAGCAGGATACAGAACACTGAAGCTTTCTTT.

The chain has TRBV24-1 and TRBJ2-1; TRBD2 is a possible D gene (5 bases). Germline CDR1 reads KGHDR; CDR2 reads SFDVKD. The CDR3 contains 16 residues. With 5 bases removed from V and 0 bases from J, the gap between germline ends came to 13 bases. The CDR3 DNA follows: TGTGCCACCAGTGGCGCTGAGGGAAGCTCCTACAATGAGCAGTTCTTC. Translated: CATSGAEGSSYNEQFF.